The present TCR beta chain was sequenced within a study of shared clonotypes between healthy human individuals. Looking at the study overall: Each donor had three CD4 naive, three CD4 memory, two CD8 naive and one CD8 memory plate. Broader study findings: Generally, naive subsets (rather than memory subsets) showed larger estimated richness. The donor pool, a small one, limited the genetic and exposure-history diversity represented.

The germline V gene has CDR1 LNHNV and CDR2 YYDKDF (reference sequence). The CDR3 is 15 residues long. V gave up 1 base and J gave up 8 bases, with 17 bases separating them. Assay used: immunoSEQ multiplex PCR; TCRdb lists only in-frame clones, some missing. The sample carries around 120,000 clones, just over 65% recorded once. Donation came from healthy HIV-negative adults that had no recent acute infections or vaccinations. In the case of this clone: Its antigen is not known.

The source of this sequence is a young woman in good health. V usage is TRBV15 and J usage is TRBJ1-2, with D perhaps matching TRBD1 (5 bases). Sample: memory CD8+ T cells sorted from blood. This sample's subset: CD45RO+ cells pooled with CCR7-negative TemRA cells. CDR3 sequence: CATSRVPGWIEGYTF. DNA of the CDR3: TGTGCCACCAGCAGAGTTCCAGGGTGGATAGAGGGCTACACCTTC.